A selection of T cell receptor beta chains follows, all from one sample in a study of T cell repertoires in cytomegalovirus infection. Each CDR3 protein gets one entry after TCRdb re-called the reads with MiXCR. Of roughly 630,000 distinct CDR3 sequences listed, roughly 26% are singletons. Sequenced material: CD8+ T cells from PBMCs. The source of these receptors is a human donor in good health (CMV status not recorded). Some clones in this sample may be carry-over from other donors' samples. The CDR3 runs from the conserved cysteine through the conserved F or W. D genes are given only for firm matches. Clone size is not always given. Where it is, it says once, few, many or a class for expanded clones.

d_call: -
clone_size: few
j_call: TRBJ1-3
v_call: TRBV7-9
cdr3_aa: CASRPTGFSGNTIYF
cdr3_nt: TGTGCCAGCAGACCCACAGGGTTCTCTGGAAACACCATATATTTT

d_call: TRBD1
clone_size: -
j_call: TRBJ1-4
v_call: TRBV20-1
cdr3_aa: CSARPRDRVFGNEKLFF
cdr3_nt: TGCAGTGCTAGGCCCCGAGACAGGGTTTTCGGTAATGAAAAACTGTTTTTT

d_call: -
clone_size: few
j_call: TRBJ1-1
v_call: TRBV14
cdr3_aa: CASSQDAPRAGTEAFF
cdr3_nt: TGTGCCAGCAGCCAAGATGCCCCAAGGGCGGGCACTGAAGCTTTCTTT

d_call: -
clone_size: -
j_call: TRBJ2-1
v_call: TRBV6-6
cdr3_aa: CASTPGPFNEQFF
cdr3_nt: TGTGCCAGCACCCCAGGGCCCTTCAATGAGCAGTTCTTC

d_call: -
clone_size: many
j_call: TRBJ1-1
v_call: TRBV20-1
cdr3_aa: CSARDREGGDTEAFF
cdr3_nt: TGCAGTGCTAGAGATCGCGAAGGGGGGGACACTGAAGCTTTCTTT

d_call: -
clone_size: few
j_call: TRBJ2-2
v_call: TRBV15
cdr3_aa: CATSRVETGELFF
cdr3_nt: TGTGCCACCAGCAGAGTAGAGACCGGGGAGCTGTTTTTT

d_call: TRBD1
clone_size: -
j_call: TRBJ1-6
v_call: TRBV9
cdr3_aa: CASSPRDRASPLHF
cdr3_nt: TGTGCCAGCAGCCCCCGGGACAGGGCTTCACCCCTCCACTTT

d_call: -
clone_size: -
j_call: TRBJ2-1
v_call: TRBV5-6
cdr3_aa: CASSWGWDYNEQFF
cdr3_nt: TGTGCCAGCAGCTGGGGGTGGGATTACAATGAGCAGTTCTTC

d_call: TRBD2
clone_size: many
j_call: TRBJ2-3
v_call: TRBV7-8
cdr3_aa: CASSLVVGGASDTQYF
cdr3_nt: TGTGCCAGCAGCTTAGTCGTCGGGGGGGCCTCAGATACGCAGTATTTT

d_call: -
clone_size: -
j_call: TRBJ2-1
v_call: TRBV20-1
cdr3_aa: CSAPQAGPYNEQFF
cdr3_nt: TGCAGTGCCCCCCAGGCGGGACCCTACAATGAGCAGTTCTTC

d_call: TRBD1
clone_size: -
j_call: TRBJ1-6
v_call: TRBV20-1
cdr3_aa: CSARTLRDRVNSPLHF
cdr3_nt: TGCAGTGCTAGAACCCTCCGGGACAGGGTTAACTCACCCCTCCACTTT

d_call: -
clone_size: many
j_call: TRBJ2-1
v_call: TRBV12-3/TRBV12-4
cdr3_aa: CASTLTSYNEQFF
cdr3_nt: TGTGCCAGCACCCTGACTAGCTACAATGAGCAGTTCTTC

d_call: -
clone_size: -
j_call: TRBJ1-2
v_call: TRBV13
cdr3_aa: CASSYQRGRENYGYTF
cdr3_nt: TGTGCCAGCAGCTACCAACGAGGCCGTGAGAACTATGGCTACACCTTC

d_call: TRBD1
clone_size: few
j_call: TRBJ2-5
v_call: TRBV20-1
cdr3_aa: CSVLSRDSQETQYF
cdr3_nt: TGCAGTGTTTTGTCCCGGGACAGCCAAGAGACCCAGTACTTC

d_call: -
clone_size: many
j_call: TRBJ1-1
v_call: TRBV10-3
cdr3_aa: CAISEQGRSTEAFF
cdr3_nt: TGTGCCATCAGTGAGCAGGGGCGTAGCACTGAAGCTTTCTTT

d_call: -
clone_size: few
j_call: TRBJ2-3
v_call: TRBV4-1
cdr3_aa: CASSLRQPDTQYF
cdr3_nt: TGCGCCAGCAGCCTAAGACAGCCAGATACGCAGTATTTT

d_call: TRBD1
clone_size: -
j_call: TRBJ2-6
v_call: TRBV2
cdr3_aa: CASRGTGGYGTNVLTF
cdr3_nt: TGTGCCAGCAGGGGGACAGGGGGCTACGGGACCAACGTCCTGACTTTC

d_call: -
clone_size: -
j_call: TRBJ2-1
v_call: TRBV12-3/TRBV12-4
cdr3_aa: CASSNGGGGVEFF
cdr3_nt: TGTGCCAGCAGTAACGGAGGGGGCGGGGTTGAGTTCTTC

d_call: -
clone_size: few
j_call: TRBJ1-1
v_call: TRBV6-2/TRBV6-3
cdr3_aa: CASSYSDYSTEAFF
cdr3_nt: TGTGCCAGCAGTTACTCGGACTACAGCACTGAAGCTTTCTTT

d_call: -
clone_size: -
j_call: TRBJ2-3
v_call: TRBV28
cdr3_aa: CASSLDGLATQYF
cdr3_nt: TGTGCCAGCAGTTTAGACGGATTAGCTACGCAGTATTTT

d_call: -
clone_size: few
j_call: TRBJ1-4
v_call: TRBV6-6
cdr3_aa: CASSYPRGPNEKLFF
cdr3_nt: TGTGCCAGCAGTTACCCCAGGGGCCCTAATGAAAAACTGTTTTTT

d_call: TRBD1
clone_size: -
j_call: TRBJ1-1
v_call: TRBV25-1
cdr3_aa: CASRQGASARNTEAFF
cdr3_nt: TGTGCCAGCAGACAGGGGGCGAGTGCTCGGAACACTGAAGCTTTCTTT

d_call: -
clone_size: -
j_call: TRBJ1-4
v_call: TRBV7-4
cdr3_aa: CASSLEWGRSSTNEKLFF
cdr3_nt: TGTGCCAGCAGCTTAGAATGGGGACGGAGTTCAACTAATGAAAAACTGTTTTTT

d_call: -
clone_size: -
j_call: TRBJ2-1
v_call: TRBV6-6
cdr3_aa: CASSYGAQRNYNEQFF
cdr3_nt: TGTGCCAGCAGTTACGGGGCCCAGAGAAACTACAATGAGCAGTTCTTC

d_call: -
clone_size: few
j_call: TRBJ2-3
v_call: TRBV10-2
cdr3_aa: CASSEGLNTDTQYF
cdr3_nt: TGCGCCAGCAGTGAAGGACTAAACACAGATACGCAGTATTTT

d_call: TRBD1
clone_size: -
j_call: TRBJ2-2
v_call: TRBV23-1
cdr3_aa: CASSQSGTGREKGIGELFF
cdr3_nt: TGCGCCAGCAGTCAATCGGGGACAGGGAGAGAAAAAGGCATCGGGGAGCTGTTTTTT

d_call: TRBD2
clone_size: many
j_call: TRBJ2-7
v_call: TRBV10-3
cdr3_aa: CAIRATGLAGGPGEQYF
cdr3_nt: TGTGCCATCAGGGCGACGGGACTAGCGGGGGGGCCCGGGGAGCAGTACTTC

d_call: -
clone_size: -
j_call: TRBJ1-6
v_call: TRBV6-8
cdr3_aa: CASSYSRAGPTYNSPLHF
cdr3_nt: TGTGCCAGCAGTTACTCGCGGGCAGGGCCTACTTATAATTCACCCCTCCACTTT

d_call: TRBD1
clone_size: many
j_call: TRBJ1-1
v_call: TRBV7-6
cdr3_aa: CASSLWGQGGGMNTEAFF
cdr3_nt: TGTGCCAGCAGCTTATGGGGACAGGGGGGCGGGATGAACACTGAAGCTTTCTTT

d_call: -
clone_size: -
j_call: TRBJ2-7
v_call: TRBV27
cdr3_aa: CASSLPRLQSYEQYF
cdr3_nt: TGTGCCAGCAGTTTACCTAGACTACAATCCTACGAGCAGTACTTC

d_call: -
clone_size: -
j_call: TRBJ1-1
v_call: TRBV7-9
cdr3_aa: CAIDTLNTEAFF
cdr3_nt: TGTGCCATCGACACCTTGAACACTGAAGCTTTCTTT

d_call: -
clone_size: many
j_call: TRBJ2-3
v_call: TRBV7-9
cdr3_aa: CASSTRTASTDTQYF
cdr3_nt: TGTGCCAGCAGCACCCGGACGGCTAGCACAGATACGCAGTATTTT

d_call: -
clone_size: -
j_call: TRBJ2-2
v_call: TRBV20-1
cdr3_aa: CSARDLLGHGELFF
cdr3_nt: TGCAGTGCTAGAGATCTATTGGGGCACGGGGAGCTGTTTTTT

d_call: -
clone_size: few
j_call: TRBJ2-3
v_call: TRBV15
cdr3_aa: CATSRDRKDTQYF
cdr3_nt: TGTGCCACCAGCAGAGATCGCAAAGATACGCAGTATTTT

d_call: -
clone_size: -
j_call: TRBJ2-3
v_call: TRBV20-1
cdr3_aa: CSARVSTDTQYF
cdr3_nt: TGCAGTGCTAGAGTTAGCACAGATACGCAGTATTTT

d_call: -
clone_size: -
j_call: TRBJ1-2
v_call: TRBV11-2
cdr3_aa: CASSLATGAGYTF
cdr3_nt: TGTGCCAGCAGCTTAGCTACTGGGGCTGGCTACACCTTC

d_call: TRBD1
clone_size: -
j_call: TRBJ1-1
v_call: TRBV20-1
cdr3_aa: CSARDMLKGARFEAFF
cdr3_nt: TGCAGTGCTAGAGATATGCTAAAGGGGGCCCGCTTTGAAGCTTTCTTT

d_call: TRBD1
clone_size: -
j_call: TRBJ2-7
v_call: TRBV7-9
cdr3_aa: CASSFGTALTYEQYF
cdr3_nt: TGTGCCAGCAGCTTCGGGACAGCTCTAACCTACGAGCAGTACTTC

d_call: TRBD1
clone_size: many
j_call: TRBJ2-6
v_call: TRBV7-8
cdr3_aa: CASSARQGRGANVLTF
cdr3_nt: TGTGCCAGCAGCGCCCGACAGGGTCGCGGGGCCAACGTCCTGACTTTC

d_call: -
clone_size: many
j_call: TRBJ2-4
v_call: TRBV7-2
cdr3_aa: CASSLTSVAKNIQYF
cdr3_nt: TGTGCCAGCAGCCTCACCAGCGTAGCCAAAAACATTCAGTACTTC

d_call: TRBD1
clone_size: -
j_call: TRBJ1-1
v_call: TRBV7-2
cdr3_aa: CASSLWTGIVLGDTEAFF
cdr3_nt: TGTGCCAGCAGCTTATGGACAGGTATCGTTCTTGGGGACACTGAAGCTTTCTTT

d_call: -
clone_size: few
j_call: TRBJ2-1
v_call: TRBV6-2/TRBV6-3
cdr3_aa: CASSYLATGRTYNEQFF
cdr3_nt: TGTGCCAGCAGTTACTTGGCCACAGGACGAACCTACAATGAGCAGTTCTTC

d_call: TRBD1
clone_size: many
j_call: TRBJ2-1
v_call: TRBV6-2/TRBV6-3
cdr3_aa: CASSRTGYEQFF
cdr3_nt: TGTGCCAGCAGTCGGACAGGGTATGAGCAGTTCTTC

d_call: -
clone_size: -
j_call: TRBJ1-1
v_call: TRBV7-9
cdr3_aa: CANSRPGTVNTEAFF
cdr3_nt: TGTGCCAACAGCCGACCCGGGACGGTGAACACTGAAGCTTTCTTT

d_call: TRBD1
clone_size: few
j_call: TRBJ1-4
v_call: TRBV27
cdr3_aa: CASSFRRDRGEKLFF
cdr3_nt: TGTGCCAGCAGTTTCCGCCGGGACAGGGGTGAAAAACTGTTTTTT

d_call: -
clone_size: -
j_call: TRBJ1-4
v_call: TRBV4-2
cdr3_aa: CASSQNTLGTGEKLFF
cdr3_nt: TGTGCCAGCAGCCAAAATACCCTAGGTACCGGAGAAAAACTGTTTTTT

d_call: -
clone_size: -
j_call: TRBJ2-2
v_call: TRBV25-1
cdr3_aa: CASSVQGGELFF
cdr3_nt: TGTGCCAGCAGTGTCCAGGGAGGGGAGCTGTTTTTT

d_call: -
clone_size: many
j_call: TRBJ2-3
v_call: TRBV7-8
cdr3_aa: CASSPAGRDTQYF
cdr3_nt: TGTGCCAGCAGCCCCGCAGGGAGGGATACGCAGTATTTT

d_call: -
clone_size: many
j_call: TRBJ2-2
v_call: TRBV7-7
cdr3_aa: CASSHHNGELFF
cdr3_nt: TGTGCTAGCAGCCACCATAACGGGGAGCTGTTTTTT

d_call: TRBD1
clone_size: few
j_call: TRBJ1-1
v_call: TRBV11-2
cdr3_aa: CASSRWDSRLNTEAFF
cdr3_nt: TGTGCCAGCAGCCGTTGGGACAGCCGTTTGAACACTGAAGCTTTCTTT

d_call: -
clone_size: once
j_call: TRBJ1-1
v_call: TRBV29-1
cdr3_aa: CSAQVAGKNTEAFF
cdr3_nt: TGCAGCGCACAAGTGGCAGGGAAGAACACTGAAGCTTTCTTT

d_call: TRBD1
clone_size: many
j_call: TRBJ2-3
v_call: TRBV7-9
cdr3_aa: CASSYTGDLLSDTQYF
cdr3_nt: TGTGCCAGCAGTTATACAGGGGACCTTCTGTCAGATACGCAGTATTTT

d_call: TRBD1
clone_size: few
j_call: TRBJ2-1
v_call: TRBV24-1
cdr3_aa: CATGTESNEQFF
cdr3_nt: TGTGCCACCGGGACAGAGAGCAATGAGCAGTTCTTC

d_call: TRBD1
clone_size: few
j_call: TRBJ1-3
v_call: TRBV20-1
cdr3_aa: CSASPDRAASGNTIYF
cdr3_nt: TGCAGTGCTTCCCCCGACAGGGCGGCTTCTGGAAACACCATATATTTT

d_call: TRBD1
clone_size: -
j_call: TRBJ1-5
v_call: TRBV20-1
cdr3_aa: CSAEDREIFGGGQPQHF
cdr3_nt: TGCAGTGCAGAAGACAGGGAGATCTTCGGGGGTGGTCAGCCCCAGCATTTT